Listed here is a single T cell receptor (beta chain). It has no known antigen specificity. Base qualities were left out, and no much larger clone turns up one base away. The data are from a study of glioma-infiltrating T cells after dendritic cell vaccination (dated by TCRdb to the mid-2010s). Turning to the overall study: The cohort included roughly 15 glioblastoma patients drawn from Phase I and II dendritic cell vaccination trials, of whom 9 were newly diagnosed and 6 had recurrent disease. Survival after dendritic cell vaccination was correlated with TCR sequencing metrics, including TIL content and tumor-blood repertoire overlap. Each patient got three intradermal injections of the dendritic cell vaccine, spaced at biweekly intervals, in the arm below the axilla. Between 2003 and 2012, the patients were given dendritic cell vaccination pulsed with autologous tumor lysate. The vaccine consisted of monocyte-derived dendritic cells cultured seven to eight days with IL-4 and GM-CSF, then pulsed overnight with autologous tumor lysate. In glioblastoma patients vaccinated with dendritic cells, deep sequencing of TCR beta CDR3 regions served to measure the amount of tumor-infiltrating lymphocytes and to compare repertoires between tumor and blood. What the authors observed across the whole study: Longer time to progression and overall survival after dendritic cell vaccination were predicted by higher estimated pretreatment TIL content. The cohort was small and heterogeneous, only a few patients had full blood and tumor sets, and even fewer had initial-recurrent tumor pairs. TCR clonality showed no direct relationship with survival, which suggests that a diverse polyclonal response may matter. The response model built on TCR overlap across three groups was characterized as speculative, with prospective validation still needed.

Patients were selected on the basis of adequate residual fresh-frozen tumor tissue and more than two years of available survival data. Although molecular status otherwise differed among the glioblastoma patients, no patient had an isocitrate dehydrogenase mutation. PBMC were collected before vaccination, two weeks after the third vaccination, and at tumor progression if progression occurred. The Qiagen DNeasy Blood extraction Kit was used to extract genomic DNA. Using the immunoSEQ assay, TCRB CDR3 regions were amplified from 2 to 2.5 micrograms of genomic DNA, or from all available DNA when less than that was on hand. The multiplex PCR employed 60 forward primers targeting TCR V beta segments and 13 reverse primers targeting J beta segments. To estimate the number of reads per starting template, synthetic control templates were added to each sample at limiting dilution. The Illumina HiSeq System generated 87 bp sequencing reads. The original pipeline was this. PCR and sequencing errors were removed by a nearest neighbor algorithm that merged closely related sequences. TCR overlap was measured as the percentage of unique tumor TCR beta sequences that were also present in the peripheral blood of the same patient. The immuneACCESS repertoire file appears here via TCRdb, limited to in-frame rearrangements. These files lack a portion of the clones; in checked studies, under half of the deficit traces to unresolved V genes, and the cause of the others is not known. That table gives V, J and clone size, and the DNA gave D and trimming. The sample table shows about 73,000 clones, and approximately 80% are seen once. About 2% of the sample belongs to the ten largest clones.

The CDR3 has 15 amino acids, counting the end cysteine and phenylalanine. The read is trimmed to its CDR3 DNA, 45 bases read in frame from base 1. Per the germline V gene, SGHRS is the CDR1 and YFSETQ is the CDR2. V and J are truncated by 0 bases and 10 bases respectively, leaving an intervening sequence of 17 bases. Here the chain combines TRBV5-1 and TRBJ2-1; perhaps TRBD1 is the D gene, with 6 bases matching. Here the sequenced sample was blood, taken before dendritic cell vaccination. This TCR derives from a human donor with glioblastoma. The CDR3 sequence is CASSLEGQGKLEQFF. The DNA sequence is given as TGCGCCAGCAGCTTGGAAGGCCAGGGGAAGTTGGAGCAGTTCTTC.